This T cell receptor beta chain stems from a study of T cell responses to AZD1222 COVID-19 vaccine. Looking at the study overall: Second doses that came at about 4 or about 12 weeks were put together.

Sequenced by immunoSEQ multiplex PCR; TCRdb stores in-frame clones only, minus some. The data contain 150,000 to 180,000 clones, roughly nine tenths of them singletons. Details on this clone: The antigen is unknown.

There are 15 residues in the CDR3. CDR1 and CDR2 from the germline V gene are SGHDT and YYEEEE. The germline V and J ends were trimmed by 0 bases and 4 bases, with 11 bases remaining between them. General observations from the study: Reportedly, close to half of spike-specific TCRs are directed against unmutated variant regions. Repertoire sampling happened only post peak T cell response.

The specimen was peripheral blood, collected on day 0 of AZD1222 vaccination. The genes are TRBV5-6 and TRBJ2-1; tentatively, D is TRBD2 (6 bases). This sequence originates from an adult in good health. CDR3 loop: CASSLGPGRYNEQFF. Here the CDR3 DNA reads TGTGCCAGCAGCTTGGGTCCGGGGAGGTACAATGAGCAGTTCTTC.